One sample yielded the 32 T cell receptor beta chains listed below, sequenced in a study of blood T cell repertoires in COVID-19. The assay was immunoSEQ multiplex PCR, and TCRdb's table has in-frame clones only and misses some. The data contain roughly 220,000 clones, around 80% of them singletons. The sample was peripheral blood. The receptors come from a man aged 30-40 years with active or convalescent COVID-19.

The rearrangement joins TRBV7-3 to TRBJ2-1, with TRBD2 identical over 9 bases. CDR3 length equals 15 residues. From germline, CDR1 is SGHTA and CDR2 FQGTGA. Trimming removed 3 bases from V and 9 bases from J; junction bases left unmatched: 9. CDR3 DNA: TGTGCCAGCAGCTTGGGTAGCGGGAGATATAGTGAGCAGTTCTTC. Translating gives CASSLGSGRYSEQFF.

The rearrangement links TRBV28 to TRBJ2-3; 9 nucleotides match TRBD2. V lost 5 bases, J lost 1 base, and 4 bases stayed unmatched. The CDR3 has 15 residues. Germline CDR1 reads MDHEN; CDR2 reads SYDVKM. CDR3 in amino acids: CASSQRGAGTDTQYF. The CDR3 bases are TGTGCCAGCAGTCAGCGGGGGGCGGGCACAGATACGCAGTATTTT.

The chain combines TRBV6-5 with TRBJ2-2, with D possibly TRBD2 on 5 matching bases. This CDR3 has 12 residues. Deletions cut 6 bases from V and 3 bases from J, with 5 bases between. CDR1 MNHEY and CDR2 SVGAGI come from the germline V gene. DNA for the CDR3: TGTGCCAGCAGGCGGGACACCGGGGAGCTGTTTTTT. It is translated as CASRRDTGELFF.

The rearrangement uses TRBV6-5 and TRBJ1-4; TRBD1 matches at 12 bases. V was pared by 2 bases and J by 8 bases, with 6 bases of the junction left unmatched. The germline gives CDR1 MNHEY, CDR2 SVGAGI. The CDR3 sequence is 16 residues long. CDR3 protein: CASSYGTGGQGEKLFF. CDR3 nucleotide sequence: TGTGCCAGCAGTTACGGGACAGGGGGCCAGGGGGAAAAACTGTTTTTT.

A few counts support this clone. The chain recombines TRBV5-1 with TRBJ1-1; D unresolved. V lost 8 bases and J lost 0, with 11 bases in between. The CDR3 sequence is 13 residues long. Germline CDR1 and CDR2: SGHRS and YFSETQ. The CDR3 region has the DNA TGCGCCAGTGCCTGGCAGTTGAACACTGAAGCTTTCTTT. It translates to CASAWQLNTEAFF.

The chain couples TRBV5-1 to TRBJ2-2; 10 bases agree with TRBD2. CDR1 SGHRS and CDR2 YFSETQ come from the germline V gene. Trimming cost V 2 bases and J 7 bases; bases outside gene matches: 8. CDR3 length equals 16 residues. CDR3: CASSFNSGGAGGELFF. CDR3 nucleotides: TGCGCCAGCAGCTTCAACAGCGGGGGGGCCGGCGGGGAGCTGTTTTTT.

The chain links TRBV15 to TRBJ2-6; TRBD2 matches 8 bases. Germline V lookup: CDR1 LNHNV, CDR2 YYDKDF (reference sequence). This CDR3 has 17 amino acids. Losses at the gene ends were 3 bases for V and 4 bases for J; bases not matched to a gene: 8. CDR3 in amino acids: CATSREAGGAGANVLTF. CDR3 sequence (DNA): TGTGCCACCAGCAGGGAGGCCGGGGGGGCGGGGGCCAACGTCCTGACTTTC.

The V call is TRBV6-5, the J call TRBJ2-7, with TRBD2 matching 9 bases. V dropped 8 bases and J dropped 2; count of bases not matched to a gene: 4. CDR3 length: 13 amino acids. The germline V gene has CDR1 MNHEY and CDR2 SVGAGI. CDR3 amino acids: CASGLAGAYEQYF. CDR3 in DNA: TGTGCCAGCGGATTAGCGGGGGCCTACGAGCAGTACTTC.

The chain has TRBV6-5 and TRBJ2-3; 7 bases are a match to TRBD1. The length of the CDR3 is 15 residues. Looked up from germline, CDR1 is MNHEY and CDR2 is SVGAGI. J gave up 0 bases and V 2 bases, and 2 bases lay outside the gene matches. CDR3 DNA sequence: TGTGCCAGCAGTTACGGGGACAGAAGCACAGATACGCAGTATTTT. This translates into CASSYGDRSTDTQYF.

The chain joins TRBV2 to TRBJ2-3; tentative D call: TRBD2 (5 bases). V lost 3 bases and J 1 base, leaving 14 bases between the germline ends. The CDR3 extends over 16 amino acids. Germline assignment: CDR1 SNHLY and CDR2 FYNNEI. The CDR3 is CASSDQGPAGTDTQYF. The DNA of the CDR3 is TGTGCCAGCAGTGATCAAGGCCCAGCGGGCACAGATACGCAGTATTTT.

This chain connects TRBV7-3 to TRBJ2-5; 8 bases agree with TRBD2. From germline, CDR1 is SGHTA and CDR2 FQGTGA. V trimming: 2 bases; J trimming: 5 bases; junction bases outside the gene matches: 7. The CDR3 has 15 residues. The CDR3 loop reads CASSLVTSGSETQYF. The CDR3 DNA follows: TGTGCCAGCAGCTTAGTAACCAGCGGGAGCGAGACCCAGTACTTC.

The chain joins TRBV19 to TRBJ2-7, with D maybe TRBD1 (5 bases). Trimming stripped 3 bases from V and 4 bases from J, with 10 bases between. There are 13 residues in the CDR3. Germline V CDR1 and CDR2: LNHDA, SQIVND (reference sequence). The DNA of the CDR3 is TGTGCCAGTAGTATGTCAGGACATTACGAGCAGTACTTC. This translates into CASSMSGHYEQYF.

The rearrangement uses TRBV5-6 and TRBJ1-3; 8 nucleotides align to TRBD1. From germline, CDR1 is SGHDT and CDR2 YYEEEE. CDR3 length: 15 residues. With 4 bases clipped from V and 4 bases from J, the junction kept 7 bases outside the gene matches. Here the CDR3 reads CASSTGQGSGNTIYF. DNA of the CDR3: TGTGCCAGCAGCACTGGACAGGGCAGCGGAAACACCATATATTTT.

Only a few counts were recorded for this clone. The chain links TRBV4-1 to TRBJ1-1; no firm D call. The CDR3 loop spans 15 amino acids. Germline lookup yields CDR1 MGHRA and CDR2 YSYEKL. Trimming pared 0 bases from V and 5 bases from J, leaving 13 bases between. CDR3 in amino acids: CASSQDQPAGTEAFF. As DNA, the CDR3 is TGCGCCAGCAGCCAAGATCAGCCCGCGGGGACTGAAGCTTTCTTT.

This clone was recorded a few times. This chain links TRBV5-8 with TRBJ1-3; TRBD1 matches at 7 bases. This CDR3 spans 14 amino acids. Germline V gene lookup returns CDR1 SGHTS and CDR2 YDEGEE. V gave up 4 bases and J gave up 4 bases; unmatched junction bases: 5. This chain's CDR3 is CASSTTGWGNTIYF. The CDR3 nucleotides are TGTGCCAGCAGCACGACAGGGTGGGGAAACACCATATATTTT.

Notes on this clone: Other nucleotide sequences in the sample specify the same CDR3. The chain has TRBV7-2 and TRBJ2-7; 14 bases line up with TRBD2. The V gene's germline CDR1 is SGHTA and CDR2 FQGNSA. This CDR3 has 16 amino acids. The V and J ends lost 1 base and 4 bases, in that order; junction bases with no gene match: 3. CDR3 amino acids: CASSLGLAGGPYEQYF. CDR3 sequence (DNA): TGTGCCAGCAGCTTAGGACTAGCGGGAGGGCCTTACGAGCAGTACTTC.

V is TRBV2 and J is TRBJ2-7, with D perhaps TRBD1 (6 bases). This CDR3 is built from 13 residues. V dropped 6 bases and J dropped 6 bases, with 15 bases sitting between them. Per the germline V gene, CDR1 is SNHLY and CDR2 is FYNNEI. CDR3 protein: CASSLTGLGEQYF. CDR3 DNA: TGTGCCAGCAGCCTCACAGGGCTCGGCGAGCAGTACTTC.

CDR3 loop: CASSSDAGRVVGELFF. CDR3 DNA sequence: TGCGCCAGCAGCTCCGATGCTGGCAGGGTGGTCGGGGAGCTGTTTTTT. The chain couples TRBV5-1 to TRBJ2-2, with D perhaps TRBD1 (5 bases). The germline gives CDR1 SGHRS, CDR2 YFSETQ. V was shortened by 3 bases and J by 7 bases, with 19 bases between the two germline ends. This CDR3 spans 16 amino acids.

The rearrangement links TRBV6-5 to TRBJ1-2; unclear D gene. Trimming pared 5 bases from V and 3 bases from J, leaving 16 bases between. The CDR3 has 15 amino acids. Germline CDR1 and CDR2: MNHEY and SVGAGI. CDR3 region: CASSPSSRGYYGYTF. DNA for the CDR3: TGTGCCAGCAGTCCTTCCTCGAGAGGGTACTATGGCTACACCTTC.

This chain connects TRBV6-5 to TRBJ1-3, with D perhaps matching TRBD1 (5 bases). The length of the CDR3 is 16 residues. V lost 3 bases and J 0 bases, leaving 12 bases between the germline ends. The V gene's germline CDR1 is MNHEY and CDR2 SVGAGI. CDR3 coding DNA: TGTGCCAGCAGTTATGAGGTTGGGGCCTCTGGAAACACCATATATTTT. Translation: CASSYEVGASGNTIYF.

This clone was counted between two and nine times. Compared with germline, one end of the junction differs, possibly owing to a read error. The rearrangement links TRBV6-6 to TRBJ2-7; D is possibly TRBD2 (5 bases). Per the germline V gene, CDR1 is MNHNY and CDR2 is SVGAGI (reference sequence). The CDR3 loop spans 11 amino acids. The CDR3 bases are TGCGCCAGTGGGAGCTCCTACGAGCAGTACTTC. Amino acid sequence: CASGSSYEQYF.

The rearrangement joins TRBV12-3 or TRBV12-4 to TRBJ2-1, with 7 nucleotides matching TRBD1. The V and J ends lost 4 bases and 12 bases, in that order; junction bases with no gene match: 9. The CDR3 is 13 residues long. The CDR3 DNA reads as TGTGCCAGCAGTTCGCCAACAGGGGAAAGGCAGTTCTTC. Its translation: CASSSPTGERQFF.

In its sample, this clone was seen a few times. The chain couples TRBV5-1 to TRBJ1-2; D perhaps matches TRBD1 (6 bases). With 1 base removed from V and 8 bases from J, the gap between germline ends came to 18 bases. The germline V gene has CDR1 SGHRS and CDR2 YFSETQ. The CDR3 is made up of 15 amino acids. The CDR3 region has the DNA TGCGCCAGCAGCTTGTCAGCAGGGACATCGGGCGGCTACACCTTC. The encoded protein is CASSLSAGTSGGYTF.

The gene calls are TRBV19 and TRBJ2-5, with D unclear. The V end lost 6 bases, the J end lost 0 bases, and 8 bases lay between the germline ends. Looked up from germline, CDR1 is LNHDA and CDR2 is SQIVND (reference sequence). CDR3 size: 13 residues. The CDR3 here is CASRFSHQETQYF. CDR3 DNA: TGTGCCAGTAGGTTCAGTCACCAAGAGACCCAGTACTTC.

The chain employs TRBV7-2 and TRBJ1-6; D is undetermined. The CDR3 covers 15 residues. V lost 5 bases and J lost 8, with 16 bases in between. Germline assignment: CDR1 SGHTA and CDR2 FQGNSA. The CDR3 DNA reads TGTGCCAGCAGCGGAGGTGTGGTTGGGGATTCACCCCTCCACTTT. It yields the protein CASSGGVVGDSPLHF.

The genes are TRBV7-8 and TRBJ2-7; 8 nucleotides agree with TRBD2. The CDR3 runs 12 residues. Germline-derived CDR1 and CDR2 are SGHVS and FQNEAQ. The trim removed 5 bases at V and 5 bases at J, leaving 2 bases unmatched. CDR3 sequence reads: CASSPAGDEQYF. The CDR3 DNA reads as TGTGCCAGCAGCCCAGCGGGAGACGAGCAGTACTTC.

This rearrangement joins TRBV7-8 to TRBJ2-5; D is perhaps TRBD1 (6 bases). The CDR3 is 14 amino acids. V lost 5 bases and J 7 bases, leaving 17 bases between the germline ends. Germline loops: CDR1 SGHVS, CDR2 FQNEAQ. CDR3 sequence reads: CASSRTAPQGTQYF. DNA of the CDR3: TGTGCCAGCAGCCGTACAGCGCCACAGGGGACCCAGTACTTC.

The rearrangement uses TRBV4-3 and TRBJ1-1; TRBD1 is a possible D gene (5 bases). The germline gives CDR1 LGHNA, CDR2 YSLEER. CDR3 length: 15 amino acids. V was shortened by 0 bases and J by 4 bases, with 12 bases between the two germline ends. CDR3 in amino acids: CASSQDPGGGTEAFF. CDR3 nucleotide sequence: TGCGCCAGCAGCCAAGATCCTGGGGGAGGCACTGAAGCTTTCTTT.

The V and J genes are TRBV19 and TRBJ1-1, with D possibly matching TRBD1 (6 bases). The V end was cut by 8 bases, the J end by 5 bases, with 21 bases between. The CDR3 length is 15 residues. Germline V CDR1 and CDR2: LNHDA, SQIVND (reference sequence). This chain's CDR3 is CASYSGPGRGTEAFF. For the CDR3, the DNA is TGTGCCAGTTATTCAGGGCCCGGGAGGGGGACTGAAGCTTTCTTT.

V is TRBV6-6 and J is TRBJ1-6, with 9 bases matching TRBD1. Unmatched junction bases numbered 2, after V lost 0 bases and J lost 8 bases. CDR3 length: 15 residues. Germline CDR1 is MNHNY and CDR2 is SVGAGI (reference sequence). The CDR3 nucleotides read TGTGCCAGCAGTTACTCGGGACAGGGAGATTCACCCCTCCACTTT. Amino acid sequence: CASSYSGQGDSPLHF.

The chain is built from TRBV11-2 and TRBJ2-7; 11 nucleotides agree with TRBD2. The germline gives CDR1 SGHAT, CDR2 FQNNGV. The CDR3 totals 15 residues. The J segment lost 1 base and the V segment lost 5 bases, leaving 4 bases of the junction unmatched. CDR3 sequence reads: CASSTLAGGSYEQYF. In DNA form, the CDR3 reads TGTGCCAGCAGCACTCTAGCGGGAGGATCCTACGAGCAGTACTTC.

This chain connects TRBV7-2 to TRBJ2-1; maybe TRBD2 (6 bases). V was shortened by 1 base and J by 3 bases, with 13 bases between the two germline ends. The CDR3 covers 16 residues. CDR1 SGHTA and CDR2 FQGNSA come from the germline V gene. CDR3 region: CASSLVTGAGYNEQFF. The CDR3 DNA reads as TGTGCCAGCAGCTTAGTCACGGGAGCCGGCTACAATGAGCAGTTCTTC.